This T cell receptor beta chain is drawn from a study of identical twins. MiXCR was run by TCRdb on the 5' RACE reads, yielding one entry per CDR3 protein. The table records approximately 220,000 distinct CDR3 sequences, around 8% of them present only once. The donors were all healthy and Caucasian. The CDR3 runs 17 residues. Germline V CDR1 and CDR2: DFQATT, SNEGSKA (reference sequence). Details on this clonotype: The junction departs from germline at one end; a sequencing error may be responsible.

A further study also used this sample, focusing on yellow fever vaccine responses in identical twins.

The TCR comes from a young woman in good health. This chain joins TRBV20-1 and TRBJ2-7, with 11 positions matching TRBD1. Specimen: memory (CD45RO+) T cells sorted from blood. CDR3 in amino acids: CCARDPGLGQGAYEQYF. The CDR3, as DNA: TGCTGTGCTAGAGACCCAGGCCTGGGACAGGGGGCCTACGAGCAGTACTTC.